The 18 T cell receptor beta chains below all came from one sample that was sequenced in a study of T cell repertoires in cytomegalovirus infection. TCRdb processed the reads anew with MiXCR; each CDR3 protein has one entry. The top ten hold about 10% of the sample, which has a few hundred thousand distinct CDR3 sequences, less than 20% seen once. The specimen was PBMCs. These receptors all come from a human donor in good health (CMV status not recorded). Some clones in this sample may be carry-over from other donors' samples.

This chain joins TRBV10-3 and TRBJ1-1; 8 bases match TRBD1. Germline CDR1 reads ENHRY; CDR2 reads SYGVKD. V shed 6 bases and J 1 base; nucleotides not matched to a gene: 4. The CDR3 sequence is 14 residues long. The CDR3 region is CAIRAGTGNTEAFF. CDR3 DNA: TGTGCCATCAGGGCTGGGACAGGGAACACTGAAGCTTTCTTT.

This clonotype was seen many times. The CDR3: CASSLNSAAGGYNEQFF. The CDR3 coding sequence is TGTGCCAGCAGCTTAAACTCCGCAGCGGGGGGCTACAATGAGCAGTTCTTC. This chain uses TRBV7-2 with TRBJ2-1; 9 positions agree with TRBD2. Germline V gives CDR1 SGHTA, CDR2 FQGNSA. CDR3 length: 17 amino acids. J lost 3 bases, V lost 2 bases, and 8 bases had no gene match.

The chain uses TRBV7-9 and TRBJ1-1, with D hard to call. The germline V and J ends were trimmed by 3 bases and 4 bases, with 9 bases remaining between them. This CDR3 spans 13 amino acids. Germline loops: CDR1 SEHNR, CDR2 FQNEAQ (reference sequence). CDR3 region: CASSFDLSTEAFF. The CDR3 DNA reads as TGTGCCAGCAGCTTTGACCTGTCCACTGAAGCTTTCTTT.

This clonotype has a count of ten or more. The chain recombines TRBV7-2 with TRBJ1-5; D gene uncertain. Germline values: CDR1 SGHTA, CDR2 FQGNSA. This CDR3 is 15 amino acids long. V gave up 0 bases and J gave up 0 bases, with 6 bases separating them. The CDR3 bases are TGTGCCAGCAGCTTAGCGACTTATAGCAATCAGCCCCAGCATTTT. Translated, it gives CASSLATYSNQPQHF.

This clonotype was counted ten times or more. This chain links TRBV7-7 with TRBJ2-5; D remains unclear. Trimming removed 8 bases at V and 5 bases at J, with 21 bases between. Germline CDR1 SSHAT, CDR2 FNYEAQ (reference sequence). The CDR3 length is 15 residues. CDR3 in DNA: TGTGCCAGCTCCCTCTCGGTTGACACAACGGAGACCCAGTACTTC. This translates into CASSLSVDTTETQYF.

This clonotype was detected a few times. The rearrangement links TRBV18 to TRBJ2-5; TRBD1 matches at 10 bases. The CDR3 is made up of 16 amino acids. V lost 1 base and J lost 3; bases outside the gene matches: 5. Germline assignment: CDR1 KGHSH and CDR2 LQKENI. This chain's CDR3 is CASSPQTGGVKETQYF. The CDR3 region has the DNA TGTGCCAGCTCACCACAGACAGGGGGCGTGAAAGAGACCCAGTACTTC.

This clonotype was seen a single time. V gene TRBV7-6 combines with J gene TRBJ2-1; TRBD2 aligns across 11 bases. V lost 5 bases and J lost 2; bases outside the gene matches: 8. The CDR3 consists of 17 residues. Germline CDR1 SGHVS, CDR2 FNYEAQ. The CDR3 sequence: CASSKIAGGPPYNEQFF. The CDR3 DNA reads TGTGCCAGCAGCAAGATAGCGGGGGGGCCCCCCTACAATGAGCAGTTCTTC.

There are many counts of this clonotype. The chain joins TRBV7-2 to TRBJ1-5; D is undetermined. The CDR3 extends over 13 amino acids. Germline V CDR1 and CDR2: SGHTA, FQGNSA. The ends were cut back, 2 bases at V and 2 bases at J, with 4 bases in the middle. The CDR3 loop is CASSLPGNQPQHF. As DNA, the CDR3 is TGTGCCAGCAGCTTACCCGGCAATCAGCCCCAGCATTTT. Complete variable domain (other parts from reference TRBV7-2 and TRBJ1-5): GAGVSQSPSNKVTEKGKDVELRCDPISGHTALYWYRQSLGQGLEFLIYFQGNSAPDKSGLPSDRFSAERTGGSVSTLTIQRTQQEDSAVYLCASSLPGNQPQHFGDGTRLSIL.

This clonotype occurred a few times. This rearrangement joins TRBV7-9 to TRBJ2-5; the D is unclear. CDR3 size: 13 residues. The germline gives CDR1 SEHNR, CDR2 FQNEAQ (reference sequence). The germline V and J ends were trimmed by 8 bases and 0 bases, with 10 bases remaining between them. The CDR3 loop reads CASLQTYQETQYF. In nucleotides, the CDR3 is TGTGCCAGCCTACAGACGTACCAAGAGACCCAGTACTTC.

V usage is TRBV2 and J usage is TRBJ2-1; D remains unclear. With 7 bases removed from V and 0 bases from J, the gap between germline ends came to 4 bases. The CDR3 loop spans 12 amino acids. Germline lookup yields CDR1 SNHLY and CDR2 FYNNEI. The CDR3 protein is CASMGSYNEQFF. CDR3 sequence (DNA): TGTGCCAGCATGGGCTCCTACAATGAGCAGTTCTTC.

The rearrangement joins TRBV6-6 to TRBJ1-1, with no clear D. The germline gives CDR1 MNHNY, CDR2 SVGAGI (reference sequence). Trimming took off 5 bases at V and 7 bases at J, with 14 bases between the two ends. The CDR3 length is 13 residues. The CDR3 DNA sequence: TGTGCCAGCAGTGCAACGCCGACGGATGAAGCTTTCTTT. Protein: CASSATPTDEAFF.

This clonotype was picked up a small number of times. The rearrangement uses TRBV12-3 or TRBV12-4 and TRBJ2-7, with TRBD2 matching 9 bases. J lost 6 bases, V lost 3 bases, and 3 bases had no gene match. This CDR3 contains 13 residues. CDR3 sequence: CASSLGLAFEQYF. As DNA, the CDR3 is TGTGCCAGCAGTTTGGGACTAGCATTCGAGCAGTACTTC.

The genes are TRBV29-1 and TRBJ2-7; 7 bases match TRBD2. V dropped 4 bases and J dropped 0; count of bases not matched to a gene: 3. From germline, CDR1 is SQVTM and CDR2 ANQGSEA. This CDR3 has 13 amino acids. CDR3 nucleotides: TGCAGCGTTGTAGGGGACTACTCCTACGAGCAGTACTTC. This translates into CSVVGDYSYEQYF.

The V call is TRBV25-1, the J call TRBJ2-7; TRBD1 aligns across 7 bases. The V gene's germline CDR1 is MGHDK and CDR2 SYGVNS. The ends lost 6 bases at V and 7 bases at J; junction bases unmatched: 15. The CDR3 runs to 15 residues. The CDR3, as DNA: TGTGCCAGCAGCGGTAAGACAGGGTTCGCGAGGGAGCAGTACTTC. Translated, it gives CASSGKTGFAREQYF.

This clonotype was seen at least ten times. The chain has TRBV28 and TRBJ2-7; the D gene could be TRBD1 or TRBD2 (5 bases each). Trimming took off 2 bases at V and 2 bases at J, with 10 bases between the two ends. The CDR3 consists of 14 residues. Germline V gives CDR1 MDHEN, CDR2 SYDVKM. The CDR3: CASSLGDRTYEQYF. The CDR3 DNA reads as TGTGCCAGCAGTTTAGGGGACCGGACCTACGAGCAGTACTTC.

This clonotype was detected a few times. J is TRBJ2-3 and V is TRBV7-9; unclear D gene. The CDR3 covers 12 residues. CDR1 and CDR2 from the germline V gene are SEHNR and FQNEAQ (reference sequence). Trimming shortened V by 5 bases and J by 13 bases, and 16 bases separated the two germline ends. CDR3 sequence (DNA): TGTGCCAGCAGCCCCGTTTTAGGCCGAGAGTATTTT. Its translation: CASSPVLGREYF.

This clonotype was seen a handful of times. The chain links TRBV4-1 to TRBJ2-5; 8 bases map to TRBD2. The CDR3 runs 17 residues. Germline assignment: CDR1 MGHRA and CDR2 YSYEKL. The V gene end was trimmed by 0 bases and the J gene end by 1 base; junction bases not matched to a gene: 7. CDR3 protein: CASSQDDGRATQETQYF. The CDR3 DNA follows: TGCGCCAGCAGCCAAGATGACGGGAGGGCTACCCAAGAGACCCAGTACTTC.

The chain recombines TRBV12-5 with TRBJ2-5; unclear D gene. This CDR3 is 12 amino acids long. The V gene lost 1 base and the J gene lost 4 bases, with 4 bases spanning the gap. Per germline, CDR1 LGHNT and CDR2 FRNRAP. CDR3 residues: CASGLAPETQYF. DNA for the CDR3: TGTGCTAGTGGTTTGGCTCCAGAGACCCAGTACTTC.